This TCR beta chain appears in the sequencing data of a study of control samples from healthy donors and cancer patients. Method: immunoSEQ multiplex PCR; TCRdb's copy keeps in-frame clones and lacks some. The table records 160,000 or so clones, 90% to 95% of them present only once. The V segment lost 7 bases and the J segment 6 bases; nucleotides outside the gene matches: 8. Germline V lookup: CDR1 SNHLY, CDR2 FYNNEI. The CDR3 loop spans 15 amino acids. This clonotype was sampled from a man in his fifties or sixties with colorectal cancer. The chain carries TRBV2 and TRBJ1-5; 11 bases align to TRBD1. Sequencing was carried out using PBMCs. The CDR3: CASTLRTGGGQPQHF. The CDR3, as DNA: TGTGCCAGCACATTACGGACAGGGGGCGGTCAGCCCCAGCATTTT.